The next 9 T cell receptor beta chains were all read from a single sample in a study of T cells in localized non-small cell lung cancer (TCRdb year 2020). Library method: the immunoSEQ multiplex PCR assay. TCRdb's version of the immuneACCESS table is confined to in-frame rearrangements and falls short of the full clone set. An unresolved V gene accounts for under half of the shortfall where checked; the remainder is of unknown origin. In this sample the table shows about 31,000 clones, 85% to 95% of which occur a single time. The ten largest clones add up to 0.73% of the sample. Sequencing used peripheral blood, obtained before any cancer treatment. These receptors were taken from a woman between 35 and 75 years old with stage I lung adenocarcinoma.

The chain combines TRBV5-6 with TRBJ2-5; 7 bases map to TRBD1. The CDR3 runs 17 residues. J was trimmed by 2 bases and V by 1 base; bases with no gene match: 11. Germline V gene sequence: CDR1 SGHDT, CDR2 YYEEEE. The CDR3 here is CASSLRSGGGWQETQYF. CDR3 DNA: TGTGCCAGCAGCTTGAGGTCAGGGGGTGGGTGGCAAGAGACCCAGTACTTC.

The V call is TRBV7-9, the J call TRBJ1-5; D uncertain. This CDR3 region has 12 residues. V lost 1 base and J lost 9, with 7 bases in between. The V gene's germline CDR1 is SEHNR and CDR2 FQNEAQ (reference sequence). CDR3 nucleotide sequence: TGTGCCAGCAGCTTAGGTGCGGGGCCCCAGCATTTT. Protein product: CASSLGAGPQHF.

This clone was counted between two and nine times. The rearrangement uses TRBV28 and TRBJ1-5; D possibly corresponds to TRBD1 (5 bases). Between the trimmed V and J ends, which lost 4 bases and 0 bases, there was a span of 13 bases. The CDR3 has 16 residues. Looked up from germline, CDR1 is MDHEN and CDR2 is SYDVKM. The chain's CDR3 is CASSSGTQYSNQPQHF. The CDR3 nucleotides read TGTGCCAGCAGTTCCGGGACCCAATATAGCAATCAGCCCCAGCATTTT. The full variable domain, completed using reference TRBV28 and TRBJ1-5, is DVKVTQSSRYLVKRTGEKVFLECVQDMDHENMFWYRQDPGLGLRLIYFSYDVKMKEKGDIPEGYSVSREKKERFSLILESASTNQTSMYLCASSSGTQYSNQPQHFGDGTRLSIL.

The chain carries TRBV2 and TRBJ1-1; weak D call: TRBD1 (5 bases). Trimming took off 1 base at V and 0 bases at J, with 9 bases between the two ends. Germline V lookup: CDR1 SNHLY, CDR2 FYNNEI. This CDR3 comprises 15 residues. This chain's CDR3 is CASSEEGLMNTEAFF. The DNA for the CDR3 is TGTGCCAGCAGTGAAGAGGGGCTCATGAACACTGAAGCTTTCTTT.

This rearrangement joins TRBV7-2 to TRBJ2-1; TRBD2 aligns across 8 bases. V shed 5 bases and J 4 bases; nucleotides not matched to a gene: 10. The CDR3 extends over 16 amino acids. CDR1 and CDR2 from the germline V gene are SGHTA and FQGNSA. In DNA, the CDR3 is TGTGCCAGCAGCCCTCAGGGCGGCGGGGGGTACAATGAGCAGTTCTTC. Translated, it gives CASSPQGGGGYNEQFF.

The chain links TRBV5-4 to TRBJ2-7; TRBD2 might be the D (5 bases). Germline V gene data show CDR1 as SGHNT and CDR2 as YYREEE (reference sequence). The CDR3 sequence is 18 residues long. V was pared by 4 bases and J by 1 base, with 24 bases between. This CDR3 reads CASSLPGTRAARSYEQYF. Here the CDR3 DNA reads TGTGCCAGCAGCCTACCAGGTACGAGGGCAGCGCGTTCCTACGAGCAGTACTTC. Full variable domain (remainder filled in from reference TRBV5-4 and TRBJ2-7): ETGVTQSPTHLIKTRGQQVTLRCSSQSGHNTVSWYQQALGQGPQFIFQYYREEENGRGNFPPRFSGLQFPNYSSELNVNALELDDSALYLCASSLPGTRAARSYEQYFGPGTRLTVT.

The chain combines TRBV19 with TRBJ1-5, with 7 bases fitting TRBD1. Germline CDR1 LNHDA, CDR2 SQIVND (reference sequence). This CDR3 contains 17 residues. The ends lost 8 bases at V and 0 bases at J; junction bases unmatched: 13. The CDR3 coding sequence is TGTGCCAGTGCTTCTAGACAGGGTGCGGCTAGCAATCAGCCCCAGCATTTT. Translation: CASASRQGAASNQPQHF.

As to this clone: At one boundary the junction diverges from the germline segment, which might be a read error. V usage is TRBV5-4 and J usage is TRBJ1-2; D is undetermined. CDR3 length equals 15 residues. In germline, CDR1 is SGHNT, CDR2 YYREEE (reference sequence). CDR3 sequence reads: CASSQESKGLNGYTF. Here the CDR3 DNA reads TGCGCCAGCAGCCAAGAATCGAAGGGTTTAAATGGCTACACCTTC.

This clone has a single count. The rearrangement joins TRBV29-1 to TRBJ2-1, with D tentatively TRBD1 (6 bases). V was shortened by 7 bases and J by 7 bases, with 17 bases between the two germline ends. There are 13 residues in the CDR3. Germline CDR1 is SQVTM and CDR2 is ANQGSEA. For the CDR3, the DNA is TGCAGCGCAGTACAGGGTTTAGGAAATGAGCAGTTCTTC. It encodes CSAVQGLGNEQFF.